This T cell receptor (beta chain) originates from a study of T cells in tuberculosis. Study information: Sequenced TCRs come from CD1B-GMM tetramer-binding T cells. This South African cohort compared adolescents with or without latent tuberculosis against adults with active tuberculosis. Findings and caveats of the study: GMM-specific TCRs were nearer to active tuberculosis alpha repertoires, suggesting expansion. Active tuberculosis patients had shorter CDR3-alpha; the beta difference was nonsignificant.

The table came from immunoSEQ multiplex PCR; TCRdb's copy has only in-frame clones and leaves some out. The sample comprises 35,000 to 45,000 clones, 94% of which are singletons, and about 2% rests with the top ten. In regard to this clone: The antigen is not known.

The receptor was derived from a donor aged 10 to 29 with latent tuberculosis or without tuberculosis infection. Some clones in this sample may be carry-over from other donors' samples. Sequenced material: PBMCs.

CDR3 sequence: CAISEGSAYNEQFF. The DNA for the CDR3 is TGTGCCATCAGTGAGGGCAGCGCCTACAATGAGCAGTTCTTC. V usage is TRBV10-3 and J usage is TRBJ2-1; no definite D call. Trimming left V 2 bases short and J 2 bases short, with 7 bases between. The length of the CDR3 is 14 residues. Germline CDR1 and CDR2: ENHRY and SYGVKD.